This T cell receptor beta chain is from a study of blood T cell repertoires in COVID-19. Study background: Samples taken during acute and convalescent COVID-19 were collected in the United States, Italy and Spain. T cells, B-cell-depleted T cells, or PBMCs provided the cDNA or gDNA that served as material.

Methods used by the authors: Counts of nucleated cells, estimated from reference gene primer amplification, were obtained. Generated by immunoSEQ multiplex PCR, the TCRdb table keeps only in-frame clones and is missing some. V, J and clone size are taken as reported in that table, and D and trimming were inferred from the DNA itself. The sample has roughly 110,000 clones, approximately 84% seen once. The CDR3 is made up of 16 amino acids. V was pared by 8 bases and J by 6 bases, with 26 bases between. The germline gives CDR1 MDHEN, CDR2 SYDVKM. The V call is TRBV28, the J call TRBJ2-7, with D maybe TRBD2 (7 bases). The sequence was collected from a man aged 35-49 years with acute or convalescent COVID-19. The sample comprised peripheral blood. CDR3 loop: CASSYGGGRAFSEQYF. The CDR3, as DNA: TGTGCCAGCTCGTATGGGGGGGGCAGAGCTTTCTCCGAGCAGTACTTC.